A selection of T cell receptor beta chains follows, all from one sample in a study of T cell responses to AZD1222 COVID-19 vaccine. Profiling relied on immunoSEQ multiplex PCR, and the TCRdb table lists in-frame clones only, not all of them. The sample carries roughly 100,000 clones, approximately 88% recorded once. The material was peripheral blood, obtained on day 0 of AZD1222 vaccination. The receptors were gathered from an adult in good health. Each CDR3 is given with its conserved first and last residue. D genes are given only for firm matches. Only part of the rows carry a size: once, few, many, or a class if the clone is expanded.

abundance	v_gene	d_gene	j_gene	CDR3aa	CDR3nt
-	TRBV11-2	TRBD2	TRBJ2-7	CASSRTGLAGSSYEQYF	TGTGCCAGCAGTAGGACGGGACTAGCGGGGAGCTCCTACGAGCAGTACTTC
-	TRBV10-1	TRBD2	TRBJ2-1	CASRDRGGPGAYNEQFF	TGCGCCAGCAGGGATCGCGGGGGGCCAGGGGCCTACAATGAGCAGTTCTTC
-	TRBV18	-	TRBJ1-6	CASSPGGSNNSPLHF	TGTGCCAGCTCACCAGGGGGCTCAAATAATTCACCCCTCCACTTT
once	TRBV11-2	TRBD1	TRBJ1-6	CASSARDRGRGSPLHF	TGTGCCAGCAGCGCCAGGGACAGGGGAAGAGGATCACCCCTCCACTTT
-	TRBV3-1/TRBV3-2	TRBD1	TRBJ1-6	CASSPPGTDNSPLHF	TGTGCCAGCAGCCCACCCGGGACAGATAATTCACCCCTCCACTTT
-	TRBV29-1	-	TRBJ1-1	CSALAGGFDTEAFF	TGCAGCGCCCTCGCGGGAGGGTTCGACACTGAAGCTTTCTTT
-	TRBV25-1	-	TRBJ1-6	CASSVSGSDSPLHF	TGTGCCAGCAGTGTTTCAGGGTCGGATTCACCCCTCCACTTT
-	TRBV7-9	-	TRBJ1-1	CASSLAHTENTEAFF	TGTGCCAGCAGCTTAGCCCATACAGAAAACACTGAAGCTTTCTTT
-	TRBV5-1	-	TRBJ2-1	CASSHPGVTYNEQFF	TGCGCCAGCAGCCACCCAGGGGTTACCTACAATGAGCAGTTCTTC
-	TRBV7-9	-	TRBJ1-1	CASSFYRIRGDTEAFF	TGTGCCAGCAGCTTTTACCGAATTCGTGGGGACACTGAAGCTTTCTTT
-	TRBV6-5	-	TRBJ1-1	CASPGEVRGTEAFF	TGTGCCAGCCCCGGCGAAGTAAGGGGAACTGAAGCTTTCTTT
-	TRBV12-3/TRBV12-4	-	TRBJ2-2	CASMGDTGELFF	TGTGCCTCGATGGGGGACACCGGGGAGCTGTTTTTT
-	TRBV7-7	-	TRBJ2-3	CASSLGRADTQYF	TGTGCCAGCAGCTTAGGCCGGGCAGATACGCAGTATTTT